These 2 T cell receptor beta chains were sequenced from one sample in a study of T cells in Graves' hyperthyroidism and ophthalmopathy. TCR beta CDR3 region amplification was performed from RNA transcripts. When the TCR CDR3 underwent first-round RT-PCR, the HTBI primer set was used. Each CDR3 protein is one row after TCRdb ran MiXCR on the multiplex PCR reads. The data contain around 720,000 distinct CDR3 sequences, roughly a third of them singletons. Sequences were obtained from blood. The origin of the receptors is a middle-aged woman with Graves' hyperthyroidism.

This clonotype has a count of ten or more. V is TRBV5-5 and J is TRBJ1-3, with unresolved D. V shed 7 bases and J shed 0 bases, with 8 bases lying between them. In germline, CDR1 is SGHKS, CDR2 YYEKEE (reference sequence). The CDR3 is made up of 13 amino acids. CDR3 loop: CASVASSGNTIYF. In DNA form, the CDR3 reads TGTGCCAGCGTAGCGTCCTCTGGAAACACCATATATTTT.

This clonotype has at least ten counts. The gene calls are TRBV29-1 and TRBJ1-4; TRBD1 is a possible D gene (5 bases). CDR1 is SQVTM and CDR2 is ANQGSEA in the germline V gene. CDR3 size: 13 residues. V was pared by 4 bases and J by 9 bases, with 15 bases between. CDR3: CSVAFAAGKKLFF. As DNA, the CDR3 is TGCAGCGTTGCTTTCGCGGCAGGGAAAAAACTGTTTTTT.